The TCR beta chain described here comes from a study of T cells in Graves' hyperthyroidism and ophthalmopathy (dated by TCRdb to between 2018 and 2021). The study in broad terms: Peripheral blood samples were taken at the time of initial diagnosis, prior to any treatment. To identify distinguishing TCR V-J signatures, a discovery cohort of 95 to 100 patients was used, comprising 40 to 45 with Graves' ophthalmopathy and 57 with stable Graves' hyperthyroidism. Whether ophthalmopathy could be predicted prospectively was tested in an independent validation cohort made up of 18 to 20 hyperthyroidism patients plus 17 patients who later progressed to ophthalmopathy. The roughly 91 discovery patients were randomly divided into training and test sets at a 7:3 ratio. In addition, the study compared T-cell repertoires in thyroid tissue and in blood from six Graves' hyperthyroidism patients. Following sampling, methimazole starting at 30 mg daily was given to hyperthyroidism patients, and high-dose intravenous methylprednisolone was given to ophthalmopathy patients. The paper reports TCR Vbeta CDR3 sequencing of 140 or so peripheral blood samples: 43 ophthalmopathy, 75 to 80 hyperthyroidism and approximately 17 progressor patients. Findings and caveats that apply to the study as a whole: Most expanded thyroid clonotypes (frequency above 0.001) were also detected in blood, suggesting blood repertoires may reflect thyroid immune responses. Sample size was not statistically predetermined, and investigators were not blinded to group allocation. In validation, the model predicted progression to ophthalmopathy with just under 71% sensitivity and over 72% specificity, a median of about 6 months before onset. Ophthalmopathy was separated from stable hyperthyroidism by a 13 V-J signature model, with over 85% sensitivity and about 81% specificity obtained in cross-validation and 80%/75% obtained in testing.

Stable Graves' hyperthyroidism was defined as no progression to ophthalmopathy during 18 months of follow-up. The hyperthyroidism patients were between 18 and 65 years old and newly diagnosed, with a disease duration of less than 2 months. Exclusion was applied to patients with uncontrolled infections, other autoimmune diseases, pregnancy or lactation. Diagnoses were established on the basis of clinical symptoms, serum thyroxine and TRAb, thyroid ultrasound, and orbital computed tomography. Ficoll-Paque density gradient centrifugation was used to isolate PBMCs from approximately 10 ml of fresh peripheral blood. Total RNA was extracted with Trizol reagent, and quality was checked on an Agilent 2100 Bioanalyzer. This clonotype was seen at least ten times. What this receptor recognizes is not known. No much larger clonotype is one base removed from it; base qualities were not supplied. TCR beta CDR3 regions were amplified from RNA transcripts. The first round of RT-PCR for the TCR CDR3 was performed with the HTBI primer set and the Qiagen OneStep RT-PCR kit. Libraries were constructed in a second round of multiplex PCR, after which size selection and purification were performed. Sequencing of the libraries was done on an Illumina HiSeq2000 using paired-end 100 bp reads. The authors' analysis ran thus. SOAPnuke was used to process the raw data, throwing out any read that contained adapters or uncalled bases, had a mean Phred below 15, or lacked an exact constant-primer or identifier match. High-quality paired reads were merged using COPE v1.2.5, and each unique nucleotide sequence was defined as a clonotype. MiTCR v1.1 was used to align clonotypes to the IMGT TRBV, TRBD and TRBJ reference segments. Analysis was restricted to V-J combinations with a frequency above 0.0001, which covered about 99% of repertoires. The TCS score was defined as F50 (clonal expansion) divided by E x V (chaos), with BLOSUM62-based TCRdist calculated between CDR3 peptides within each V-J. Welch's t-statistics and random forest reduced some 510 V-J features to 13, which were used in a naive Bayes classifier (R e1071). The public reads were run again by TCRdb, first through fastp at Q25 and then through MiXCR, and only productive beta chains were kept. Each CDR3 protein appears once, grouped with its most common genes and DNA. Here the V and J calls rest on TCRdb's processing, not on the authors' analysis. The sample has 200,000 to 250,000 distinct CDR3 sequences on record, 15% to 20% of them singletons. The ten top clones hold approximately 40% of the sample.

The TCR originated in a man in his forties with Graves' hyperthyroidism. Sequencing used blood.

The sequenced DNA is TGTGCCAGCAGTTATCCGGGACAGGGTTACAATGAGCAGTTCTTC. This translates into CASSYPGQGYNEQFF. The sequence is built from TRBV12-3 or TRBV12-4 and TRBJ2-1, and 9 bases in between align with TRBD1. V lost 4 bases and J lost 4 bases, and the count of bases not matched to a germline gene is 5. Its CDR3 holds 15 amino acids, cysteine through phenylalanine. Only the CDR3 portion is preserved as DNA: 45 bases, with reading frame beginning at the first base.